The 27 T cell receptor beta chains listed next were all sequenced from one sample in a study of patients and donors after allogeneic stem cell transplantation. Using its own MiXCR run on the RT-PCR reads, TCRdb lists one record per CDR3 protein. The sample comprises some 880,000 distinct CDR3 sequences, around 17% of which are singletons, and roughly 6% rests with the top ten. What was sequenced was blood, either unsorted or a sorted T cell fraction (not recorded which). The receptors here all came from a human donor who was either an allogeneic HSCT recipient or a stem cell or donor lymphocyte infusion donor (not recorded which). It is not recorded whose cells these are; they may come from a transplant donor.

The chain employs TRBV11-2 and TRBJ2-5; D remains ambiguous. Germline CDR1 SGHAT, CDR2 FQNNGV. Trimming shortened V by 3 bases and J by 0 bases, and 8 bases separated the two germline ends. The CDR3 runs to 14 residues. CDR3 bases: TGTGCCAGCAGCTTGTTGGGGTACCAAGAGACCCAGTACTTC. Its protein is CASSLLGYQETQYF.

This clonotype occurred a few times. V usage is TRBV4-3 and J usage is TRBJ1-5; the D is unclear. V dropped 1 base and J dropped 5 bases, with 12 bases sitting between them. Germline V gene data show CDR1 as LGHNA and CDR2 as YSLEER. This CDR3 contains 15 residues. The CDR3 is CASSQGMGNYQPQHF. The CDR3 nucleotides are TGCGCCAGCAGCCAAGGAATGGGCAACTATCAGCCCCAGCATTTT.

This clonotype came up a few times. The chain uses TRBV21-1 and TRBJ1-2; the DNA was not compared with TRBD1, the D call given in the table. TRBV21-1 is a pseudogene locus. CDR3 length: 17 residues. The CDR3 nucleotides are TGTGCCAGCAGCAAAGTAGGGGGCCCTCAGGGGGCCTATGGCTACACCTTC. It specifies CASSKVGGPQGAYGYTF.

This clonotype was detected a few times. The germline gene is not matched at one end of the junction; a read error may be the cause. The chain links TRBV5-1 to TRBJ2-1, with a weak D call TRBD1 (5 bases). CDR1 and CDR2 (germline): SGHRS, YFSETQ. The length of the CDR3 is 15 residues. In nucleotides, the CDR3 is TGTGCCAGCTCACCTCAGGGCGCAGGCTACAATGAGCAGTTCTTC. Translating gives CASSPQGAGYNEQFF.

This clonotype showed up just a few times. The chain has TRBV20-1 and TRBJ1-2; D call uncertain. Germline CDR1 is DFQATT and CDR2 is SNEGSKA (reference sequence). Trimming removed 3 bases at V and 5 bases at J, with 10 bases between. The CDR3 consists of 12 residues. The CDR3 spells CSASRKGYGYTF. The CDR3 nucleotides read TGCAGTGCTAGTAGAAAGGGATATGGCTACACCTTC.

The J gene is TRBJ2-7, the V gene TRBV20-1, with 7 bases lining up with TRBD1. Germline V gives CDR1 DFQATT, CDR2 SNEGSKA (reference sequence). This CDR3 has 15 residues. V was pared by 0 bases and J by 2 bases, with 7 bases of the junction left unmatched. In DNA, the CDR3 is TGCAGTGCTAGAGATCTTCCTCAGGGGGCCTACGAGCAGTACTTC. Its translation: CSARDLPQGAYEQYF.

The rearrangement links TRBV9 to TRBJ1-1; D unresolved. From germline, CDR1 is SGDLS and CDR2 YYNGEE. This CDR3 is built from 15 residues. V was trimmed by 0 bases and J by 0 bases, leaving 9 bases between them. The CDR3 protein is CASSVGSVMNTEAFF. CDR3 DNA: TGTGCCAGCAGCGTAGGATCAGTCATGAACACTGAAGCTTTCTTT.

This clonotype was recorded only once. One end of the junction is discordant with germline, which a read error may explain. The rearrangement joins TRBV30 to TRBJ2-1, with 10 positions matching TRBD2. In germline, CDR1 is GTSNPN, CDR2 SVGIG (reference sequence). This CDR3 is built from 11 residues. This CDR3 is CAWSEREGQVF. The CDR3 bases are TGTGCCTGGAGTGAGCGGGAGGGTCAAGTCTTC.

This chain joins TRBV20-1 and TRBJ2-5; D is uncertain. Per the germline V gene, CDR1 is DFQATT and CDR2 is SNEGSKA (reference sequence). V was clipped by 3 bases and J by 5 bases, with 22 bases between them. The CDR3 is 16 residues long. The CDR3 loop is CSASRHRKIGRETQYF. CDR3 coding DNA: TGCAGTGCTAGCCGGCACCGTAAGATAGGCAGGGAGACCCAGTACTTC.

In this sample, this clonotype turned up a few times. This chain connects TRBV12-3 or TRBV12-4 to TRBJ2-7; either TRBD1 or TRBD2 may supply D (6 bases each). The CDR3 runs to 13 residues. Trimming removed 10 bases from V and 5 bases from J, with 18 bases in between. CDR3 DNA: TGTGCCATCGGAAAGGGGGGTACCCACGAGCAGTACTTC. Its protein product is CAIGKGGTHEQYF.

The chain employs TRBV6-5 and TRBJ2-7; D is perhaps TRBD2 (6 bases). V was trimmed by 2 bases and J by 0 bases, leaving 11 bases between them. The germline V gene encodes CDR1 MNHEY and CDR2 SVGAGI. The CDR3 sequence is 15 residues long. CDR3 in DNA: TGTGCCAGCAGTTACGCGGCGGGGCTCTCCTACGAGCAGTACTTC. This sequence encodes CASSYAAGLSYEQYF.

This sequence joins TRBV6-5 and TRBJ2-1; 10 positions agree with TRBD2. Germline CDR1 is MNHEY and CDR2 is SVGAGI. CDR3 length: 17 amino acids. J was trimmed by 2 bases and V by 2 bases; bases with no gene match: 6. CDR3 amino acids: CASSYRSGRRAYNEQFF. The CDR3 DNA is TGTGCCAGCAGTTACCGTAGCGGGAGGAGGGCCTACAATGAGCAGTTCTTC.

Only a few counts were recorded for this clonotype. The chain couples TRBV20-1 to TRBJ2-6; the D is unclear. With 3 bases removed from V and 0 bases from J, the gap between germline ends came to 21 bases. From germline, CDR1 is DFQATT and CDR2 SNEGSKA (reference sequence). This CDR3 has 19 amino acids. The chain's CDR3 is CSARIGPQPQYSGANVLTF. Written as DNA, the CDR3 is TGCAGTGCTAGGATAGGCCCTCAACCCCAGTACTCTGGGGCCAACGTCCTGACTTTC.

V and J are TRBV5-1 and TRBJ1-2; D gene unclear. Germline V lookup: CDR1 SGHRS, CDR2 YFSETQ. This CDR3 has 15 amino acids. V was trimmed by 0 bases and J by 8 bases, leaving 17 bases between them. CDR3 amino acids: CASSLATRAPTGYTF. The CDR3 bases are TGCGCCAGCAGCTTGGCCACCCGTGCCCCTACCGGCTACACCTTC.

The rearrangement links TRBV6-2 or TRBV6-3 to TRBJ2-7; D not certain. CDR3 length: 15 residues. The germline CDR1 and CDR2 sequences are MNHEY and SVGEGT. V dropped 3 bases and J dropped 3 bases, with 15 bases sitting between them. The CDR3 DNA sequence: TGTGCCAGCAGTTATCTGGCCACGTCAGTCTACGAGCAGTACTTC. Protein product: CASSYLATSVYEQYF.

This clonotype has just a few counts. V gene TRBV7-2 combines with J gene TRBJ1-1; D is possibly TRBD1 (5 bases). Trimming stripped 6 bases from V and 1 base from J, with 18 bases between. The CDR3 contains 16 residues. Germline CDR1 reads SGHTA; CDR2 reads FQGNSA. The CDR3 sequence: CASRLTIFTGNTEAFF. The CDR3 DNA follows: TGTGCCAGCAGACTAACTATATTTACAGGGAACACTGAAGCTTTCTTT.

This clonotype was picked up many times. This sequence joins TRBV4-2 and TRBJ2-3, with D perhaps being TRBD1 or TRBD2 (5 bases each). The ends were cut back, 0 bases at V and 0 bases at J, with 10 bases in the middle. The CDR3 covers 16 residues. CDR1 LGHNA and CDR2 YNFKEQ come from the germline V gene. CDR3 nucleotides: TGTGCCAGCAGCCAAGATTACCGGGGCAGCACAGATACGCAGTATTTT. The encoded protein is CASSQDYRGSTDTQYF.

This clonotype was recorded a few times. The genes are TRBV2 and TRBJ2-1; 9 nucleotides match TRBD1. The germline CDR1 and CDR2 sequences are SNHLY and FYNNEI. V lost 4 bases and J lost 10; bases outside the gene matches: 8. This CDR3 has 14 residues. Here the CDR3 reads CASSGGTGYREQFF. The CDR3 DNA follows: TGTGCCAGCAGTGGCGGGACAGGGTACCGAGAGCAGTTCTTC.

Worth noting for this clonotype: One junction end disagrees with the germline gene, perhaps due to a read error. This chain links TRBV7-2 with TRBJ2-5; 11 positions match TRBD2. Germline V gene sequence: CDR1 SGHTA, CDR2 FQGNSA. This CDR3 is built from 12 residues. The CDR3 DNA sequence: TGTGCCAGCAGCTTTCCTAGCGGGGGGCTCCCGTTC. It codes for CASSFPSGGLPF.

The chain employs TRBV3-1 and TRBJ2-3; D possibly corresponds to TRBD2 (6 bases). With 0 bases removed from V and 0 bases from J, the gap between germline ends came to 13 bases. Germline V gene sequence: CDR1 LGHDT, CDR2 YNNKEL (reference sequence). The CDR3 totals 17 residues. CDR3: CASSQDWRGGSTDTQYF. The DNA of the CDR3 is TGTGCCAGCAGCCAAGATTGGCGGGGAGGAAGCACAGATACGCAGTATTTT.

This clonotype has only a few counts. J is TRBJ1-6 and V is TRBV6-1; TRBD1 agrees at 8 bases. The CDR3 covers 13 residues. The junction had 5 bases not matched to a gene; V was cut back by 8 bases and J by 8 bases. CDR1 and CDR2 (germline): MNHNS, SASEGT. In nucleotides, the CDR3 is TGTGCCAGCTCTGGACAGGGAGATTCACCCCTCCACTTT. This sequence encodes CASSGQGDSPLHF.

This clonotype has a handful of counts. V is TRBV10-3 and J is TRBJ2-2; D perhaps matches TRBD2 (5 bases). CDR3 length: 14 residues. CDR1 is ENHRY and CDR2 is SYGVKD in the germline V gene. The V gene lost 4 bases and the J gene lost 6 bases, with 12 bases spanning the gap. As DNA, the CDR3 is TGTGCCATCAGTGCCTCGGGGAAGCCCGGGGAGCTGTTTTTT. Its protein is CAISASGKPGELFF.

This clonotype occurred a few times. CDR3 sequence reads: CASSLHNRGSNTGELFF. CDR3 bases: TGTGCCAGCAGCTTACACAACAGGGGCTCCAACACCGGGGAGCTGTTTTTT. The rearrangement uses TRBV13 and TRBJ2-2, with 7 bases lining up with TRBD1. The junction had 8 bases not matched to a gene; V was cut back by 2 bases and J by 2 bases. The CDR3 is 17 amino acids. CDR1 and CDR2 from the germline V gene are PRHDT and FYEKMQ (reference sequence). Complete variable domain (other parts from reference TRBV13 and TRBJ2-2): AAGVIQSPRHLIKEKRETATLKCYPIPRHDTVYWYQQGPGQDPQFLISFYEKMQSDKGSIPDRFSAQQFSDYHSELNMSSLELGDSALYFCASSLHNRGSNTGELFFGEGSRLTVL.

In this sample, this clonotype turned up a few times. This rearrangement joins TRBV7-3 to TRBJ2-7, with D tentatively TRBD2 (5 bases). CDR3 length equals 15 residues. The germline CDR1 and CDR2 sequences are SGHTA and FQGTGA. V shed 5 bases and J shed 3 bases, with 17 bases lying between them. CDR3 in DNA: TGTGCCAGCAGCCACACGGGCGGGCTCGGCTACGAGCAGTACTTC. Translation: CASSHTGGLGYEQYF.

This clonotype has only a few counts. The chain combines TRBV7-2 with TRBJ2-1; 13 bases fit TRBD2. The germline V gene encodes CDR1 SGHTA and CDR2 FQGNSA. V was pared by 5 bases and J by 8 bases, with 6 bases of the junction left unmatched. The CDR3 contains 15 residues. The CDR3 loop is CASSPTSGGWDEQFF. DNA of the CDR3: TGTGCCAGCAGCCCGACTAGCGGGGGGTGGGATGAGCAGTTCTTC.

This chain uses TRBV29-1 with TRBJ1-1; D is unresolved. The germline gives CDR1 SQVTM, CDR2 ANQGSEA. Trimming took off 5 bases at V and 1 base at J, with 20 bases between the two ends. There are 16 residues in the CDR3. In DNA form, the CDR3 reads TGCAGCGTTTCCCCATTCACATGGACTGAGAACACTGAAGCTTTCTTT. Translation: CSVSPFTWTENTEAFF.

The chain has TRBV12-3 or TRBV12-4 and TRBJ2-1; TRBD2 aligns across 9 bases. CDR3 length equals 15 residues. J lost 7 bases, V lost 3 bases, and 7 bases had no gene match. CDR3 nucleotide sequence: TGTGCCAGCAGTTTGTGGCGGGAGGGTAAAAATGAGCAGTTCTTC. This sequence encodes CASSLWREGKNEQFF.